A selection of T cell receptor beta chains follows, all from one sample in a study of blood T cells in healthy people across ages. MiXCR, applied by TCRdb to the 5' RACE reads, yields one record per CDR3 protein. The sample consists of 1.5 million to 2 million distinct CDR3 sequences, 28% of them appearing once. Sequencing was done on a sample of blood. The receptors shown here come from a woman younger than 45 in good health. CDR3s include the opening cysteine and the closing phenylalanine or tryptophan. The D gene is left open where the match is weak. Clone size is not always given. Where it is, it says once, few, many or a class for expanded clones.

D	J	V	size	DNA	CDR3
.	TRBJ2-7	TRBV7-9	many	TGTGCCAGCAGCTTAGGGCAGGGGACGTACTTC	CASSLGQGTYF
TRBD1	TRBJ2-3	TRBV7-8	.	TGTGCCAGCAGCTTCCTAGGACAGGGGTTGCCAGATACGCAGTATTTT	CASSFLGQGLPDTQYF
.	TRBJ2-2	TRBV7-2	.	TGTGCCAGCAGCTTATACAACGGGGAGCTGTTTTTT	CASSLYNGELFF
.	TRBJ1-2	TRBV6-1	.	TGTGCCAGCAGTGAAATCGTGGTTAACTATGGCTACACCTTC	CASSEIVVNYGYTF
.	TRBJ2-3	TRBV9	.	TGTGCCAGCAGCGTTGGGCTCACAGATACGCAGTATTTT	CASSVGLTDTQYF
.	TRBJ2-7	TRBV15	few	TGTGCCACCAGCAGTCTTAGGGGGGGTGAGCAGTACTTC	CATSSLRGGEQYF
TRBD2	TRBJ2-3	TRBV6-1	.	TGTGCCAGCAGTGAAAATAAAAGGACTAGCGGGACAGATACGCAGTATTTT	CASSENKRTSGTDTQYF
.	TRBJ2-7	TRBV4-3	many	TGCGCCAGCAGCCAAGGTCGCAGTTTTTCCTACGAGCAGTACTTC	CASSQGRSFSYEQYF
.	TRBJ2-1	TRBV12-5	.	TGTGCTAGTGTCTACACACCCTCCTACAATGAGCAGTTCTTC	CASVYTPSYNEQFF
.	TRBJ1-2	TRBV7-3	few	TGTGCCAGCAGCTCCCGGGTCGGCGGCTATGGCTACACCTTC	CASSSRVGGYGYTF
TRBD2	TRBJ2-5	TRBV5-1	.	TGCGCCAGCAGGTCTACTAGCGGGTCTCAAGGGACCCAGTACTTC	CASRSTSGSQGTQYF
TRBD1	TRBJ1-2	TRBV5-5	.	TGTGCCAGCAGCTTGGCCGGGTCAGGGGGATCCTATGGCTACACCTTC	CASSLAGSGGSYGYTF
.	TRBJ1-1	TRBV5-1	few	TGCGCCAGCACCCCGGGTGATGTAACGGCCACTGAAGCTTTCTTT	CASTPGDVTATEAFF
.	TRBJ2-1	TRBV2	.	TGTGCCAGCAATACGGGATTCTACAATGAGCAGTTCTTC	CASNTGFYNEQFF
.	TRBJ2-7	TRBV7-9	few	TGTGCCAGCAGCTTAGTACCAGGCCCAGGCGAGCAGTACTTC	CASSLVPGPGEQYF
.	TRBJ1-6	TRBV4-1	.	TGCGCCAGCAGCCAAGAGCCGGGATCGGATTCACCCCTCCACTTT	CASSQEPGSDSPLHF
TRBD1	TRBJ1-1	TRBV5-1	few	TGCGCCAGCAGCTTGGAAGCTGGACAGGGTACTGAAGCTTTCTTT	CASSLEAGQGTEAFF
.	TRBJ1-5	TRBV12-3/TRBV12-4	few	TGTGCCAGCCGGGGTACGTCGGGTCAGCCCCAGCATTTT	CASRGTSGQPQHF
.	TRBJ1-1	TRBV5-1	few	TGCGCCAGCAGCTTGGGTGAGGGTCAAGCTTTCTTT	CASSLGEGQAFF
TRBD2	TRBJ2-5	TRBV5-5	.	TGTGCCAGCATTAATCCGGGAGGAACTCGCACCCAATACCAAGAGACCCAGTACTTC	CASINPGGTRTQYQETQYF
.	TRBJ1-1	TRBV12-3/TRBV12-4	.	TGTGCCAGCAGTAACAGGGAAGGTGGAACTGAAGCTTTCTTT	CASSNREGGTEAFF
.	TRBJ2-7	TRBV4-1	many	TGCGCCAGCCGCGAAGGGACGGGGCCCTACGAGCAGTACTTC	CASREGTGPYEQYF
TRBD2	TRBJ2-3	TRBV5-1	many	TGCGCCAGCAGCCTCGCCCCTCTTGGGGCGGGAGGAACAGATACGCAGTATTTT	CASSLAPLGAGGTDTQYF
.	TRBJ2-1	TRBV4-3	.	TGCGCCAGCAGCCAAGATCCGGACAAAGGCTCCTACAATGAGCAGTTCTTC	CASSQDPDKGSYNEQFF
.	TRBJ1-2	TRBV20-1	many	TGCAGTGCTAGAGCCGGGGGGGATTACTATGGCTACACCTTC	CSARAGGDYYGYTF
TRBD2	TRBJ2-7	TRBV20-1	few	TGCAGTGGGACTAGCGGGAGGGCCCACGAGCAGTACTTC	CSGTSGRAHEQYF
.	TRBJ2-3	TRBV7-3	.	TGTGCCAGCAGCTCCGCAGCCGGGATGCAGTATTTT	CASSSAAGMQYF
TRBD1	TRBJ1-2	TRBV5-1	few	TGCGCCAGCAGCCCTGGGACAGGGGACTATGGCCACACCTTC	CASSPGTGDYGHTF
TRBD1	TRBJ1-1	TRBV20-1	.	TGCAGTGCTTCTCGACAGGGGGCGTTCACTGAAGCTTTCTTT	CSASRQGAFTEAFF
TRBD2	TRBJ2-1	TRBV12-3/TRBV12-4	.	TGTGCCAGCAGTTTGCGCGGACTAGCGGGAGGGCATGAGCAGTTCTTC	CASSLRGLAGGHEQFF
.	TRBJ2-7	TRBV3-1	few	TGTGCCAGCAGCTCAGCAGGAGACTACACCTACGAGCAGTACTTC	CASSSAGDYTYEQYF
.	TRBJ2-1	TRBV29-1	many	TGCAGCTCCCGGGACGGATTTTACAATGAGCAGTTCTTC	CSSRDGFYNEQFF
TRBD1	TRBJ2-1	TRBV5-1	.	TGCGCCAGCAGCTGGTTGGACAGGGACCACAATGAGCAGTTCTTC	CASSWLDRDHNEQFF
TRBD1	TRBJ2-7	TRBV27	many	TGTGCCAGCAGTCCACAGGGGCCTTCCTACGAGCAGTACTTC	CASSPQGPSYEQYF
TRBD1	TRBJ1-5	TRBV6-2/TRBV6-3	.	TGTGCCTGCAAAAGGGACAGTAATCAGCCCCAGCATTTT	CACKRDSNQPQHF
.	TRBJ2-3	TRBV12-3/TRBV12-4	few	TGTGCCAGTAAAAATCATCCAGCTGGAGATACGCAGTATTTT	CASKNHPAGDTQYF
TRBD2	TRBJ2-1	TRBV5-5	.	TGTGCCAGCAGCCCCACGTGGGGGAGGGGCAATGAGCAGTTCTTC	CASSPTWGRGNEQFF
.	TRBJ2-4	TRBV15	.	TGTGCCACCAGCCGGTGGGGGTCCTACAATGAGCAGTACTTC	CATSRWGSYNEQYF
.	TRBJ2-2	TRBV6-6	.	TGTGCCAGCAGTTACTCTGGTGGGAGCCCGGCCAGGGAGCTGTTTTTT	CASSYSGGSPARELFF
TRBD1	TRBJ2-1	TRBV11-2	.	TGTGCCAGCAGCTGGGGACAGTCCTACAATGAGCAGTTCTTC	CASSWGQSYNEQFF
.	TRBJ1-2	TRBV11-2	.	TGTGCCAGCAGCTTAGCTGCCGGGACAAATCGTGAGGGCTACACCTTC	CASSLAAGTNREGYTF
TRBD1	TRBJ1-1	TRBV18	.	TGTGCCAGCTCACCACAGGGGGCGCGGGGCACTGAAGCTTTCTTT	CASSPQGARGTEAFF
.	TRBJ2-1	TRBV5-1	.	TGCGCCAGCAGCTTGGAAATTCGGAGGGCGGGGGAGCAGTTCTTC	CASSLEIRRAGEQFF
TRBD2	TRBJ2-1	TRBV20-1	few	TGCAGTGCCGCTAGCGGGAGGGGTCCCAATGAGCAGTTCTTC	CSAASGRGPNEQFF
TRBD2	TRBJ2-1	TRBV18	few	TGTGCCAGCTCACTAGGACTAGCGGGGACGGGTGAGCAGTTCTTC	CASSLGLAGTGEQFF
TRBD2	TRBJ2-7	TRBV10-3	.	TGTGCCATCAGTGGACTTATGACTAGCGGGAGTTCTGCCGGCGAGCAGTACTTC	CAISGLMTSGSSAGEQYF
.	TRBJ2-5	TRBV5-5	few	TGTGCCAGCGCAAAACGGTTCCAAGAGACCCAGTACTTC	CASAKRFQETQYF
.	TRBJ2-3	TRBV7-9	few	TGTGCCAGCAGCCCAGAGGCGGTTCGAGATACGCAGTATTTT	CASSPEAVRDTQYF
TRBD2	TRBJ2-3	TRBV11-2	.	TGTGCCAGCAGCTTAGATGTTTCGGGGACTAGCGGCACAGATACGCAGTATTTT	CASSLDVSGTSGTDTQYF
.	TRBJ1-2	TRBV4-2	few	TGTGCCAGCAGCCAAGCGGGGGGCGCGGGTGGCTACACCTTC	CASSQAGGAGGYTF